What follows are 16 T cell receptor beta chains derived from one specimen sequenced in a study of naive and memory T cell subsets. An equimolar mix of two oligonucleotides served as the beta constant-region primer for TRBC1 and TRBC2. Each CDR3 protein gets one entry after TCRdb re-called the UMI-ligation and nested PCR reads with MiXCR. This table holds under 40,000 distinct CDR3 sequences, about 14% found once. Specimen: effector memory CD4+ T cells from blood. The subset here: effector memory, CD45RA- CD27-. All receptors derive from a human donor in good health.

This clonotype rates as medium-sized (0.01 to 0.1%). The chain uses TRBV24-1 and TRBJ1-1, with a tentative D call TRBD1 (5 bases). Germline V CDR1 and CDR2: KGHDR, SFDVKD. The CDR3 has 13 residues. The ends were cut back, 5 bases at V and 5 bases at J, with 11 bases in the middle. CDR3 sequence (DNA): TGTGCCACCAGTGGTAGACAGAGAACTGAAGCTTTCTTT. Translation: CATSGRQRTEAFF.

This rearrangement joins TRBV5-4 to TRBJ2-5, with D hard to call. This CDR3 region has 14 residues. Trimming cost V 2 bases and J 5 bases, with 13 bases left between them. In germline, CDR1 is SGHNT, CDR2 YYREEE (reference sequence). CDR3 loop: CASSFAAIWETQYF. In nucleotides, the CDR3 is TGTGCCAGCAGCTTTGCAGCGATATGGGAGACCCAGTACTTC.

The sample holds many counts of this clonotype. The CDR3: CASSFGQPPVLTF. CDR3 nucleotides: TGTGCCAGTAGTTTTGGGCAACCCCCCGTCCTGACTTTC. V is TRBV19 and J is TRBJ2-6; D is unresolved. Germline values: CDR1 LNHDA, CDR2 SQIVND (reference sequence). The CDR3 has 13 residues. V lost 5 bases and J lost 12, with 14 bases in between.

This clonotype was observed many times. The rearrangement links TRBV29-1 to TRBJ1-1; unclear D gene. CDR3 length: 11 residues. Germline values: CDR1 SQVTM, CDR2 ANQGSEA. V lost 4 bases to trimming and J lost 1 base, with 4 bases between them. This chain's CDR3 is CSVVGNTEAFF. CDR3 in DNA: TGCAGCGTTGTGGGGAACACTGAAGCTTTCTTT.

This clonotype was counted only a few times. J is TRBJ2-3 and V is TRBV20-1; 10 nucleotides line up with TRBD2. Germline values: CDR1 DFQATT, CDR2 SNEGSKA (reference sequence). CDR3 size: 17 residues. Trimming took 3 bases from V and 5 from J; bases not matched to a gene: 14. This CDR3 reads CSARIPGLAGVRDTQYF. The CDR3 DNA reads as TGCAGTGCTAGGATACCCGGGCTAGCGGGAGTCAGAGATACGCAGTATTTT.

This clonotype has a handful of counts. This chain links TRBV2 with TRBJ2-3; unclear D gene. The CDR3 runs to 11 residues. Germline CDR1 SNHLY, CDR2 FYNNEI. V was pared by 6 bases and J by 5 bases, with 6 bases between. In DNA form, the CDR3 reads TGTGCCAGCAGCACAAGAGATACGCAGTATTTT. It is translated as CASSTRDTQYF.

This clonotype was seen more than once but under ten times. The rearrangement uses TRBV7-2 and TRBJ1-1; TRBD1 matches 8 bases. Germline V gene lookup returns CDR1 SGHTA and CDR2 FQGNSA. J gave up 1 base and V 5 bases, and 3 bases lay outside the gene matches. The CDR3 is 14 amino acids. In nucleotides, the CDR3 is TGTGCCAGCAGCCCCGGACAGGGGAACACTGAAGCTTTCTTT. It translates to CASSPGQGNTEAFF.

The chain employs TRBV20-1 and TRBJ1-1; tentatively, D is TRBD1 (6 bases). The CDR3 length is 13 residues. Germline V lookup: CDR1 DFQATT, CDR2 SNEGSKA (reference sequence). Trimming removed 6 bases at V and 5 bases at J, with 16 bases between. The CDR3: CSAIRQAGTEAFF. CDR3 nucleotide sequence: TGCAGTGCCATTAGACAGGCTGGGACTGAAGCTTTCTTT.

The chain couples TRBV6-2 or TRBV6-3 to TRBJ2-7; D is possibly TRBD1 (7 bases). V lost 6 bases and J 4 bases, leaving 13 bases between the germline ends. This CDR3 region has 13 residues. CDR1 is MNHEY, CDR2 SVGEGT, per germline. The CDR3 coding sequence is TGTGCCAGCAGGGCGGGACAGCTTTACGAGCAGTACTTC. Amino acids: CASRAGQLYEQYF.

The chain joins TRBV20-1 to TRBJ1-5; D is ambiguous. Per the germline V gene, CDR1 is DFQATT and CDR2 is SNEGSKA (reference sequence). The CDR3 covers 12 residues. V was pared by 0 bases and J by 9 bases, with 9 bases between. CDR3 sequence: CSARDQGLPQHF. The CDR3 nucleotides read TGCAGTGCTAGAGATCAAGGCCTGCCCCAGCATTTT.

The rearrangement links TRBV4-1 to TRBJ2-3; 7 bases match TRBD2. Trimming cost V 4 bases and J 1 base; bases outside gene matches: 8. Germline-derived CDR1 and CDR2 are MGHRA and YSYEKL. The CDR3 contains 16 residues. The CDR3 sequence: CASSLTLAARTDTQYF. In DNA, the CDR3 is TGCGCCAGCAGCCTGACCCTAGCGGCCCGCACAGATACGCAGTATTTT.

There are a few counts of this clonotype. The chain carries TRBV4-1 and TRBJ2-7; no clear D. CDR1 and CDR2 (germline): MGHRA, YSYEKL. This CDR3 comprises 13 residues. V was pared by 6 bases and J by 3 bases, with 12 bases between. CDR3 bases: TGCGCCAGCAGTCATCCCGCTAGCTACGAGCAGTACTTC. This translates into CASSHPASYEQYF.

This clonotype turned up a few times. The J gene is TRBJ2-1, the V gene TRBV12-3 or TRBV12-4; D ambiguous. The CDR3 has 14 amino acids. V was shortened by 2 bases and J by 0 bases, with 5 bases between the two germline ends. This CDR3 is CASSLYSSYNEQFF. CDR3 nucleotides: TGTGCCAGCAGTTTATACAGCTCCTACAATGAGCAGTTCTTC.

This sequence joins TRBV7-4 and TRBJ2-7, with a possible D match to TRBD2 (6 bases). Germline CDR1 is SGHVT and CDR2 is SQSDAQ. Trimming shortened V by 7 bases and J by 3 bases, and 22 bases separated the two germline ends. The CDR3 runs 16 residues. CDR3 sequence: CASNTPLGEDHYEQYF. CDR3 in DNA: TGTGCCAGCAATACCCCCCTTGGGGAGGACCACTACGAGCAGTACTTC.

V and J are TRBV20-1 and TRBJ2-7, with 8 bases aligning to TRBD1. The CDR3 totals 15 residues. Looked up from germline, CDR1 is DFQATT and CDR2 is SNEGSKA (reference sequence). The ends lost 5 bases at V and 2 bases at J; junction bases unmatched: 11. CDR3 residues: CSAYDPGTGAYEQYF. The CDR3 bases are TGCAGTGCTTATGACCCCGGGACAGGAGCCTACGAGCAGTACTTC.

With respect to this clonotype: One end of the junction is discordant with germline, which a read error may explain. The J gene is TRBJ1-2, the V gene TRBV11-2, with a weak D call TRBD1 (5 bases). Germline V gene lookup returns CDR1 SGHAT and CDR2 FQNNGV. The CDR3 contains 12 residues. The CDR3 reads CASSVEGAGYTF. Written as DNA, the CDR3 is TGTGCCAGCAGCGTAGAAGGGGCTGGCTACACCTTC.